This T cell receptor (beta chain) was obtained from a study of T cell changes during pregnancy in multiple sclerosis. V was shortened by 10 bases and J by 0 bases, with 13 bases between the two germline ends. CDR3 size: 14 residues. In germline, CDR1 is SNHLY, CDR2 FYNNEI. Libraries were prepared by immunoSEQ multiplex PCR; TCRdb keeps only in-frame clonotypes and omits some of them. The sample lists 35,000 to 45,000 clones, 91% occurring once. Material: CD4+ T cells from peripheral blood mononuclear cells, obtained in the second trimester of pregnancy. V and J are TRBV2 and TRBJ1-5; weak D call: TRBD1 (6 bases). The sequence came from a female donor in good health, enrolled as a control in a pregnancy study. The CDR3 is CATRQVGSNQPQHF. CDR3 nucleotides: TGTGCCACCCGACAGGTCGGTAGCAATCAGCCCCAGCATTTT.